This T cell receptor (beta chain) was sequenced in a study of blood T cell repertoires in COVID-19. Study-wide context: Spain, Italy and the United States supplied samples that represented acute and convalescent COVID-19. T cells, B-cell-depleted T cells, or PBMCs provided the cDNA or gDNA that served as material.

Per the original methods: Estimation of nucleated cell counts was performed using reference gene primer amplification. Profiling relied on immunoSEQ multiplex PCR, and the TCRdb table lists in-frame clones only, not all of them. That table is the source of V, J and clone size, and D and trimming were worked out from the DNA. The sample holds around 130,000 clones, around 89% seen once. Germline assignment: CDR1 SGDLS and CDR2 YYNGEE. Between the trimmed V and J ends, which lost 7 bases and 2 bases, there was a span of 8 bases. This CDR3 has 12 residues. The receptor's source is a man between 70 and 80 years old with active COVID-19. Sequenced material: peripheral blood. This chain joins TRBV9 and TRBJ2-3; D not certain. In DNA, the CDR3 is TGTGCCAGCTCCCCCTACACAGATACGCAGTATTTT. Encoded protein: CASSPYTDTQYF.